This TCR beta chain was identified in a study of T cell responses to AZD1222 COVID-19 vaccine. TCRdb's table, derived via immunoSEQ multiplex PCR, lists solely in-frame clones and lacks some. In the table there are approximately 140,000 clones, roughly 90% of which are singletons. Unmatched junction bases numbered 4, after V lost 3 bases and J lost 5 bases. The germline V gene encodes CDR1 LNHDA and CDR2 SQIVND (reference sequence). This CDR3 has 14 amino acids. V and J are TRBV19 and TRBJ1-5; 7 positions match TRBD1. This clonotype was obtained from an adult who received the AZD1222 COVID-19 vaccine. The starting material was peripheral blood, obtained 28 days after the second AZD1222 dose. The CDR3 reads CASSIKGGDQPQHF. In DNA form, the CDR3 reads TGTGCCAGTAGTATCAAAGGGGGCGATCAGCCCCAGCATTTT.